The clone carrying this T cell receptor beta chain was recorded many times. Trimming removed 1 base at V and 5 bases at J, with 12 bases between. This CDR3 contains 15 residues. This specimen belongs to a study of patients and donors after allogeneic stem cell transplantation. MiXCR, applied by TCRdb to the RT-PCR reads, yields one record per CDR3 protein. The sample records about a million distinct CDR3 sequences, more than 15% being singletons. The sequence came from a human donor who was either an allogeneic HSCT recipient or a stem cell or donor lymphocyte infusion donor (not recorded which). It is not recorded whose cells these are; they may come from a transplant donor. The rearrangement uses TRBV12-3 or TRBV12-4 and TRBJ1-5; maybe TRBD1 (6 bases). Material: blood, either unsorted or a sorted T cell fraction (not recorded which). CDR3 nucleotide sequence: TGTGCCAGCAGTTTAGAGGGGACAAAGGATCAGCCCCAGCATTTT. It codes for CASSLEGTKDQPQHF.